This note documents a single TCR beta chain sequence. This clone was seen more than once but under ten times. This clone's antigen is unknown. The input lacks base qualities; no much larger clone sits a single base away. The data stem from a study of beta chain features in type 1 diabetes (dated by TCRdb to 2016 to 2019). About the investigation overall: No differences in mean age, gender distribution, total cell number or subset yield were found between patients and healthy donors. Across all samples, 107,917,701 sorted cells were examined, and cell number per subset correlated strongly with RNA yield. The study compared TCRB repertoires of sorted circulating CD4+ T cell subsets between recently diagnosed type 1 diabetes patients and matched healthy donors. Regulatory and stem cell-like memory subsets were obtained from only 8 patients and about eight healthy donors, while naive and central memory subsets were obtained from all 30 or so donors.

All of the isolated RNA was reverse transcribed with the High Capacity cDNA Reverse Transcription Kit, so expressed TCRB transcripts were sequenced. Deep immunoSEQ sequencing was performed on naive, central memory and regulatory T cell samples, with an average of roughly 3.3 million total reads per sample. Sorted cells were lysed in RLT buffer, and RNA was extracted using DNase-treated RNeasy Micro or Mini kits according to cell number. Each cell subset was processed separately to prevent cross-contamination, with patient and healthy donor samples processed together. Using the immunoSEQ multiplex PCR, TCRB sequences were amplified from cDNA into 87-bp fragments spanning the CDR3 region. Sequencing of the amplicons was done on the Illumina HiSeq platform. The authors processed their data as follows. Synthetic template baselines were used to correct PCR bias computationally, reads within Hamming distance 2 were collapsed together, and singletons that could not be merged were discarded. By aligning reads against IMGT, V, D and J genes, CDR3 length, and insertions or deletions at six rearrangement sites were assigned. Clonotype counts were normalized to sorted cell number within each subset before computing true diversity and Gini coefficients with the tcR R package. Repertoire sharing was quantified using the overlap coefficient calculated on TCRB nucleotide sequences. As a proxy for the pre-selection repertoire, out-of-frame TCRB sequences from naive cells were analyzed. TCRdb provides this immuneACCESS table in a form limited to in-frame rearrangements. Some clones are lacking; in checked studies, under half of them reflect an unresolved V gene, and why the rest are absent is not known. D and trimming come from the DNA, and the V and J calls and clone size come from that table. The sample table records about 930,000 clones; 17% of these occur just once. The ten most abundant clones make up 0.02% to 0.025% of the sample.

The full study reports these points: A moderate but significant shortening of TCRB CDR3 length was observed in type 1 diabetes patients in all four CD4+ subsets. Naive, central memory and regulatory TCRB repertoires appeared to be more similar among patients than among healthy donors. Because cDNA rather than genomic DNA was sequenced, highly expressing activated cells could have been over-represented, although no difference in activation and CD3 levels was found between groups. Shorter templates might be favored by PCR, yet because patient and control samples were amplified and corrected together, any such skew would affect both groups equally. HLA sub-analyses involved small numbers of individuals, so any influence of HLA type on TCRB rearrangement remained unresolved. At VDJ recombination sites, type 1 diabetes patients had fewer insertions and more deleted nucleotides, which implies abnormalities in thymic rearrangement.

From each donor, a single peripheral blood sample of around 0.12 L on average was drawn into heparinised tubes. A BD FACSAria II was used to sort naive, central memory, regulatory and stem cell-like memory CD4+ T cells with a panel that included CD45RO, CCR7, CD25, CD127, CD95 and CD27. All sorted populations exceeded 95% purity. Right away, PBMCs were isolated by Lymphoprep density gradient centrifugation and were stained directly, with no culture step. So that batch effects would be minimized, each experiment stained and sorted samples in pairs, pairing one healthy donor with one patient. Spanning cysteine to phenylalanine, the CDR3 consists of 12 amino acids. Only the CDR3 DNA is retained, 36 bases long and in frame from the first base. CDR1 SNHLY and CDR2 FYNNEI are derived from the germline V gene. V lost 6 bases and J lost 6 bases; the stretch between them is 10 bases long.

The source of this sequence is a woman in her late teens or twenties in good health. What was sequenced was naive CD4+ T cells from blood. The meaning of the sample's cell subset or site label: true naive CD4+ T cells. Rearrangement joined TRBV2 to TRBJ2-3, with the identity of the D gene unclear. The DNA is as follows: TGTGCCAGCAGCTTTCTCGCGGATACGCAGTATTTT. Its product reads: CASSFLADTQYF. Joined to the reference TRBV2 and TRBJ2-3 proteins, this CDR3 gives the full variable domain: EPEVTQTPSHQVTQMGQEVILRCVPISNHLYFYWYRQILGQKVEFLVSFYNNEISEKSEIFDDQFSVERPDGSNFTLKIRSTKLEDSAMYFCASSFLADTQYFGPGTRLTVL.